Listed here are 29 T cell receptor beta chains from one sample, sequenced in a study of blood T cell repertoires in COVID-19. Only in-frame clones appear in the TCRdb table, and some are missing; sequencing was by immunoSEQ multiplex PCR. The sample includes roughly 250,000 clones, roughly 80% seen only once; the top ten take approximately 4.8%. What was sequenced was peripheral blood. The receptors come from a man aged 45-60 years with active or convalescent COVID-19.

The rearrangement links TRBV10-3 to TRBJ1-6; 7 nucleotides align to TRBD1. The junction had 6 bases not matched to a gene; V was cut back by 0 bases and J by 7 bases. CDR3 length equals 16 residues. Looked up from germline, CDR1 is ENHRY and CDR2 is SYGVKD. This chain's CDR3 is CAISESAQGGNSPLHF. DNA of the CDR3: TGTGCCATCAGTGAGTCCGCGCAGGGGGGAAATTCACCCCTCCACTTT.

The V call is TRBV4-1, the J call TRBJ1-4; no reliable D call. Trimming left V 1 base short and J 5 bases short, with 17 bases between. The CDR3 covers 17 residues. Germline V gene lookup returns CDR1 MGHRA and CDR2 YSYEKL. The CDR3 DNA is TGCGCCAGCAGCCAAGCTAGCGTCGGACCTCAAAATGAAAAACTGTTTTTT. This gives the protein CASSQASVGPQNEKLFF.

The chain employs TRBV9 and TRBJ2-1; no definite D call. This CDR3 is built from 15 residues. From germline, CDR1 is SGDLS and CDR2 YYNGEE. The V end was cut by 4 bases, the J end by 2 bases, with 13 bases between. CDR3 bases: TGTGCCAGCAGCTCCCCAGTTCCCCCCTACAATGAGCAGTTCTTC. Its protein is CASSSPVPPYNEQFF.

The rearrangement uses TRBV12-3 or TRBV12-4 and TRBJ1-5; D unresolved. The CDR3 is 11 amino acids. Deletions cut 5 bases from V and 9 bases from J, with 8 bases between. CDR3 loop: CASSITGPQHF. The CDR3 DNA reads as TGTGCCAGCAGTATAACGGGGCCCCAGCATTTT.

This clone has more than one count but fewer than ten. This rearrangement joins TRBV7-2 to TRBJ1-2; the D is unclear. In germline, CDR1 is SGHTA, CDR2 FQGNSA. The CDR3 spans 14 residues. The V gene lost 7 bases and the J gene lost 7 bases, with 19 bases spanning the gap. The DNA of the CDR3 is TGTGCCAGCATTAGTGCGGCAGGCGAGGGTGGCTACACCTTC. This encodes CASISAAGEGGYTF.

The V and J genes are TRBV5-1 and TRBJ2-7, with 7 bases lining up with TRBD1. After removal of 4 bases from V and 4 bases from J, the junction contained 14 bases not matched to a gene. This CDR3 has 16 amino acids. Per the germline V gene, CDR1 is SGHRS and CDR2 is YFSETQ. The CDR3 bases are TGCGCCAGCAGCCCGACCCTCAGACAGGGAACATACGAGCAGTACTTC. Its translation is CASSPTLRQGTYEQYF.

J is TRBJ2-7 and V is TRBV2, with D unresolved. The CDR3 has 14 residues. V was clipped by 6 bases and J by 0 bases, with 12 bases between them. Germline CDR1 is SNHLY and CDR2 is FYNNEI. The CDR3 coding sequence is TGTGCCAGCAGGCCCAGGATGACCTCCTACGAGCAGTACTTC. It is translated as CASRPRMTSYEQYF.

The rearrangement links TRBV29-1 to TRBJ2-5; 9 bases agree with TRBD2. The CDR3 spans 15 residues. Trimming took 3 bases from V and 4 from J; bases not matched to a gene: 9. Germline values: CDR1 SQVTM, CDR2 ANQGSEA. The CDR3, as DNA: TGCAGCGTTGAGGGAAGGCGGGGGGGTACAGAGACCCAGTACTTC. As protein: CSVEGRRGGTETQYF.

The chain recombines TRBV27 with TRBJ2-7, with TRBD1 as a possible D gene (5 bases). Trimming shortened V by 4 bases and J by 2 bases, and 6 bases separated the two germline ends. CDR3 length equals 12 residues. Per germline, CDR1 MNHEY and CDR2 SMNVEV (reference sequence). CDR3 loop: CASSSDTYEQYF. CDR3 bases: TGTGCCAGCAGTTCGGACACCTACGAGCAGTACTTC.

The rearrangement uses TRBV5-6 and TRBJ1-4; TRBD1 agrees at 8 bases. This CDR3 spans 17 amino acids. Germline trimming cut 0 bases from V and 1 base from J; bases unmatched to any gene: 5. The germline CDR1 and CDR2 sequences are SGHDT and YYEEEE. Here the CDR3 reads CASSLGSRGRTNEKLFF. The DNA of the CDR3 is TGTGCCAGCAGCTTGGGGAGCAGGGGGCGAACTAATGAAAAACTGTTTTTT. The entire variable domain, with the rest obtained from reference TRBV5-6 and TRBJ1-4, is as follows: DAGVTQSPTHLIKTRGQQVTLRCSPKSGHDTVSWYQQALGQGPQFIFQYYEEEERQRGNFPDRFSGHQFPNYSSELNVNALLLGDSALYLCASSLGSRGRTNEKLFFGSGTQLSVL.

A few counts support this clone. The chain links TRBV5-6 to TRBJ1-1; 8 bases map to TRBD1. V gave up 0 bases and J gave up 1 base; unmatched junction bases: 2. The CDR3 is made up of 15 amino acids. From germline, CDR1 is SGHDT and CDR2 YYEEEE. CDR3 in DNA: TGTGCCAGCAGCTTGGCAGGGGGCGGGAACACTGAAGCTTTCTTT. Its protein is CASSLAGGGNTEAFF.

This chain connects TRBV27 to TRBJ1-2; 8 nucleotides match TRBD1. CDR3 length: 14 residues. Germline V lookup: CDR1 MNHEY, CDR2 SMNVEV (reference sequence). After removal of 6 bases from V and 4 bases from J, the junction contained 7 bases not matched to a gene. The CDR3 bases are TGTGCCAGCAGCCCCCGCAGGGGGCCCTATGGCTACACCTTC. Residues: CASSPRRGPYGYTF.

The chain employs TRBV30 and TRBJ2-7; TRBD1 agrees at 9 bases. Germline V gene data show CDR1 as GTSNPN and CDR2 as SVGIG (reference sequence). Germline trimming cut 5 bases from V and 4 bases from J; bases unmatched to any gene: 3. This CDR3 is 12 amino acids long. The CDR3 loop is CAWGTGTYEQYF. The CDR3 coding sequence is TGTGCCTGGGGGACAGGGACGTACGAGCAGTACTTC.

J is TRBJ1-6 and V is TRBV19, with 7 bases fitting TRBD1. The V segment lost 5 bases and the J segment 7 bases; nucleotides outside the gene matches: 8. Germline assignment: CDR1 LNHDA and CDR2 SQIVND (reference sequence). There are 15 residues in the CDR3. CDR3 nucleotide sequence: TGTGCCAGTAGTCTATTGCAGGGGGAAAATTCACCCCTCCACTTT. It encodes CASSLLQGENSPLHF.

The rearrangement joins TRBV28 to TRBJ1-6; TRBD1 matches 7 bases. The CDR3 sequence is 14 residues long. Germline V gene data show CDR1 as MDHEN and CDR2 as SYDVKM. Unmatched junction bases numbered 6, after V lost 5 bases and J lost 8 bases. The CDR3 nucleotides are TGTGCCAGCAGTCTCGACAGGGTAGATTCACCCCTCCACTTT. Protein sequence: CASSLDRVDSPLHF.

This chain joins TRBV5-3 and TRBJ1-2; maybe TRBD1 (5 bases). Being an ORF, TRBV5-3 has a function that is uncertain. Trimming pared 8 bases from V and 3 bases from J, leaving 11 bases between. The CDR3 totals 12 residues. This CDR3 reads CARRGLHYGYTF. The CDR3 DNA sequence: TGTGCCAGGAGGGGACTCCACTATGGCTACACCTTC.

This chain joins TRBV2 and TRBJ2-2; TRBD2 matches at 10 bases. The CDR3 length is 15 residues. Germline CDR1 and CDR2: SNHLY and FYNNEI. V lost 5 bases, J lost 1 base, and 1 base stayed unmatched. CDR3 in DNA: TGTGCCAGCAGTTGGACTAGCGGGAACACCGGGGAGCTGTTTTTT. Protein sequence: CASSWTSGNTGELFF.

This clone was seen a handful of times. CDR3 loop: CASSLTRDSSGNTIYF. Written as DNA, the CDR3 is TGTGCCAGCAGCCTAACCCGGGACAGCTCTGGAAACACCATATATTTT. V gene TRBV11-1 combines with J gene TRBJ1-3, with 7 bases matching TRBD1. After removal of 5 bases from V and 0 bases from J, the junction contained 7 bases not matched to a gene. Germline-derived CDR1 and CDR2 are SGHAT and FQDESV (reference sequence). The CDR3 spans 16 residues.

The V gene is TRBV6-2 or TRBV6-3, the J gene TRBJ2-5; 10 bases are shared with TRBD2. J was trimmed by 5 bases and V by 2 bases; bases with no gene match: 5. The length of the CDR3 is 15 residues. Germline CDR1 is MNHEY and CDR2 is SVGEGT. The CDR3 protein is CASSYDNSGGETQYF. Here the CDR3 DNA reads TGTGCCAGCAGTTACGATAATAGCGGGGGGGAGACCCAGTACTTC.

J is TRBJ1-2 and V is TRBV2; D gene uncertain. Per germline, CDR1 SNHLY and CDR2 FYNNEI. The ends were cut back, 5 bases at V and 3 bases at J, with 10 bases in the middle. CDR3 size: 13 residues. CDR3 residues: CASSPQNHYGYTF. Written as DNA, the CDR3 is TGTGCCAGCAGTCCACAAAACCACTATGGCTACACCTTC.

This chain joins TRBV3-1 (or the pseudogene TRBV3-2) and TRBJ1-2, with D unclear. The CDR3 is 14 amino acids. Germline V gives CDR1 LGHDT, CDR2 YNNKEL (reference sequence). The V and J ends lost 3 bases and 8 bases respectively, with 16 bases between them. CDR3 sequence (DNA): TGTGCCAGCAGCCACGCCCAGGCAGCCAGCGGCTACACCTTC. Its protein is CASSHAQAASGYTF.

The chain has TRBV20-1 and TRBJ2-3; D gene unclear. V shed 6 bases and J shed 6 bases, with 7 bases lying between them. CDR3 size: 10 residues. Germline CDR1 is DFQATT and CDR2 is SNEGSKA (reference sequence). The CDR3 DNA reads TGCAGTGCCCCTCTGGATACGCAGTATTTT. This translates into CSAPLDTQYF.

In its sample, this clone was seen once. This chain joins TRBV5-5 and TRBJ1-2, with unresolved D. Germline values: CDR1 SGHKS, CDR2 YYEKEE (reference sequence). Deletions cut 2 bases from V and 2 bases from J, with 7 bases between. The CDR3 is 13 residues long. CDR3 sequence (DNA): TGTGCCAGCAGCTTCAACGGGAACTATGGCTACACCTTC. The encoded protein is CASSFNGNYGYTF.

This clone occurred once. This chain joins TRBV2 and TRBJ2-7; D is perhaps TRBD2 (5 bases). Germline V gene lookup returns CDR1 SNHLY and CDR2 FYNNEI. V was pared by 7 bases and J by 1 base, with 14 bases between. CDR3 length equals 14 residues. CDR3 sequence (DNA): TGTGCCAGCACCCCGGAAGCGGATTCCTACGAGCAGTACTTC. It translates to CASTPEADSYEQYF. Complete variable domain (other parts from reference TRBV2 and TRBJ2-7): EPEVTQTPSHQVTQMGQEVILRCVPISNHLYFYWYRQILGQKVEFLVSFYNNEISEKSEIFDDQFSVERPDGSNFTLKIRSTKLEDSAMYFCASTPEADSYEQYFGPGTRLTVT.

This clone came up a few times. The CDR3 loop reads CASSAGFLANTEAFF. The CDR3 DNA follows: TGTGCCAGCAGCGCGGGATTCTTGGCGAACACTGAAGCTTTCTTT. The V and J genes are TRBV5-4 and TRBJ1-1, with D hard to call. The V gene's germline CDR1 is SGHNT and CDR2 YYREEE (reference sequence). This CDR3 has 15 residues. The ends were cut back, 4 bases at V and 1 base at J, with 14 bases in the middle.

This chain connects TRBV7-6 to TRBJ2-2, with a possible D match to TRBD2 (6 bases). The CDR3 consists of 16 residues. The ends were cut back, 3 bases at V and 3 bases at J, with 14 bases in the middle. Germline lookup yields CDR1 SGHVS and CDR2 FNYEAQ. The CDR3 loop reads CASSLEAGYYTGELFF. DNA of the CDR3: TGTGCCAGCAGCTTGGAGGCGGGATATTACACCGGGGAGCTGTTTTTT. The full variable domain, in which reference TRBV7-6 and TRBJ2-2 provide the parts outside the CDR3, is GAGVSQSPRYKVTKRGQDVALRCDPISGHVSLYWYRQALGQGPEFLTYFNYEAQQDKSGLPNDRFSAERPEGSISTLTIQRTEQRDSAMYRCASSLEAGYYTGELFFGEGSRLTVL.

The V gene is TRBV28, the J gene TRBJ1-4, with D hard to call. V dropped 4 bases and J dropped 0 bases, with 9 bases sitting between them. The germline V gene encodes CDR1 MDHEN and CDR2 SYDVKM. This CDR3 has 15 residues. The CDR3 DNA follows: TGTGCCAGCAGTTCCCCCGGGGCAACTAATGAAAAACTGTTTTTT. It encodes CASSSPGATNEKLFF.

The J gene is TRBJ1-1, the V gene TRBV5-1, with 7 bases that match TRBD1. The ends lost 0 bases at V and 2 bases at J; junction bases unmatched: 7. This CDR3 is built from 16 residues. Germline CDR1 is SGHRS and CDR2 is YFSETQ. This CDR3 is CASSLEGTASNTEAFF. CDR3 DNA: TGCGCCAGCAGCTTGGAGGGGACAGCTTCTAACACTGAAGCTTTCTTT. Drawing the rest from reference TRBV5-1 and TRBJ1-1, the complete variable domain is KAGVTQTPRYLIKTRGQQVTLSCSPISGHRSVSWYQQTPGQGLQFLFEYFSETQRNKGNFPGRFSGRQFSNSRSEMNVSTLELGDSALYLCASSLEGTASNTEAFFGQGTRLTVV.

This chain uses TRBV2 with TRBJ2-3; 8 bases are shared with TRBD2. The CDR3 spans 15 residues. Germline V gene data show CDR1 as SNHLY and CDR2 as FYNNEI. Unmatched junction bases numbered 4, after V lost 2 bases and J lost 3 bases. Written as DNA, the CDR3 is TGTGCCAGCAGTGAATTGACGGGGGGGACAGATACGCAGTATTTT. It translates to CASSELTGGTDTQYF. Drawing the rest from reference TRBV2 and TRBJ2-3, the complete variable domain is EPEVTQTPSHQVTQMGQEVILRCVPISNHLYFYWYRQILGQKVEFLVSFYNNEISEKSEIFDDQFSVERPDGSNFTLKIRSTKLEDSAMYFCASSELTGGTDTQYFGPGTRLTVL.